These T cell receptor beta chains were read from a single sample in a study of T cells after yellow fever vaccination. Via MiXCR, TCRdb re-called the 5' RACE reads, giving one row per CDR3 protein. Among about 350,000 distinct CDR3 sequences listed, 8% to 9.5% were seen once. The material sequenced was PBMCs, taken roughly seven weeks after the first yellow fever vaccination. The receptor set was obtained from a man between 18 and 29 years old who received the YFV17D yellow fever vaccine. The CDR3 runs from the conserved cysteine through the conserved F or W. The order of the fields is clone size, CDR3 length, V gene, D gene, J gene, CDR3 protein, CDR3 DNA. D genes are given only for firm matches. A clone size is listed for some rows: how often the clone was seen (once, few, many), or a class if it is expanded.

.	13	TRBV7-9	.	TRBJ2-4	CASSLDGLIIQYF	TGTGCCAGCAGCTTAGATGGGCTAATTATTCAGTACTTC
many	13	TRBV9	TRBD2	TRBJ2-5	CASSPSGEGTQYF	TGTGCCAGCAGCCCCTCTGGGGAGGGGACCCAGTACTTC
few	14	TRBV19	.	TRBJ1-2	CASSSITGSSGYTF	TGTGCCAGTAGCTCCATTACAGGGTCGTCAGGCTACACCTTC
few	13	TRBV7-2	.	TRBJ2-7	CASSTRTLYEQYF	TGTGCCAGCAGCACCCGGACTCTCTACGAGCAGTACTTC
few	10	TRBV7-9	TRBD2	TRBJ2-7	CASSGGEQYF	TGTGCCAGTAGCGGGGGCGAGCAGTACTTC
.	15	TRBV28	.	TRBJ2-2	CASSPADLYTGELFF	TGTGCCAGCAGTCCGGCGGACCTATACACCGGGGAGCTGTTTTTT
.	14	TRBV30	.	TRBJ1-2	CAWQRYRRRDGYTF	TGTGCCTGGCAAAGGTACCGAAGGAGGGACGGCTACACCTTC
many	14	TRBV4-3	.	TRBJ1-2	CASSQSARGDGYTF	TGCGCCAGCAGCCAGTCCGCCAGGGGAGATGGCTACACCTTC
few	14	TRBV12-3/TRBV12-4	.	TRBJ1-5	CASSIWAGNQPQHF	TGTGCCAGCAGTATATGGGCAGGCAATCAGCCCCAGCATTTT
.	12	TRBV6-5	.	TRBJ2-7	CASSDRGYEQYF	TGTGCCAGCAGCGATCGGGGGTACGAGCAGTACTTC
few	16	TRBV18	.	TRBJ1-3	CASSPGTGVSGNTIYF	TGTGCCAGCTCACCCGGGACGGGGGTGAGTGGAAACACCATATATTTT
many	13	TRBV7-2	.	TRBJ2-3	CASSLVQGDTQYF	TGTGCCAGCAGCTTAGTTCAAGGGGATACGCAGTATTTT
.	12	TRBV12-3/TRBV12-4	.	TRBJ2-5	CASRDRQETQYF	TGTGCCAGCAGGGACAGACAAGAGACCCAGTACTTC
.	15	TRBV4-1	.	TRBJ1-6	CASSQDRQGSSPLHF	TGCGCCAGCAGCCAAGATCGGCAGGGCAGTTCACCCCTCCACTTT
few	15	TRBV5-1	TRBD2	TRBJ2-7	CASSPTGLANHEQYF	TGCGCCAGCAGCCCGACGGGACTAGCGAACCACGAGCAGTACTTC
few	16	TRBV6-1	TRBD2	TRBJ2-3	CASRGLAGGATDTQYF	TGTGCCAGCAGAGGACTAGCGGGGGGTGCCACAGATACGCAGTATTTT
few	14	TRBV7-2	TRBD1	TRBJ2-5	CASSSTGGEETQYF	TGTGCCAGCAGCTCGACAGGGGGCGAGGAGACCCAGTACTTC
few	15	TRBV11-2	.	TRBJ2-3	CASSYWGDSTDTQYF	TGTGCCAGCAGCTACTGGGGGGATAGCACAGATACGCAGTATTTT
.	14	TRBV19	.	TRBJ2-1	CASSTEGRRNEQFF	TGTGCCAGTAGTACAGAGGGACGGCGCAATGAGCAGTTCTTC
.	15	TRBV5-1	.	TRBJ2-5	CASRLGTVLFGTQYF	TGCGCCAGCAGACTCGGGACGGTCCTTTTTGGGACCCAGTACTTC
.	15	TRBV5-6	TRBD1	TRBJ1-6	CASSAGQPFNSPLHF	TGTGCCAGCAGCGCGGGACAGCCGTTTAATTCACCCCTCCACTTT
few	13	TRBV10-2	.	TRBJ2-2	CASSQGRTGELFF	TGCGCCAGCAGTCAGGGACGGACCGGGGAGCTGTTTTTT
.	13	TRBV20-1	.	TRBJ2-7	CSARGDAAYKQYF	TGCAGTGCTAGAGGAGACGCGGCCTACAAGCAGTACTTC
many	13	TRBV20-1	.	TRBJ1-4	CSARRVQNEKLFF	TGCAGTGCTAGACGGGTCCAAAATGAAAAACTGTTTTTT
.	17	TRBV6-2/TRBV6-3	.	TRBJ2-1	CATGSRDSTLAYNEQFF	TGTGCCACGGGCTCTCGGGACTCCACTTTGGCCTACAATGAGCAGTTCTTC
few	17	TRBV12-3/TRBV12-4	TRBD1	TRBJ2-2	CASTRGQAEGSTGELFF	TGTGCCAGCACCCGGGGACAGGCGGAGGGGAGCACCGGGGAGCTGTTTTTT
.	17	TRBV6-1	TRBD1	TRBJ2-1	CASSQKGTGALRDEQFF	TGTGCCAGCAGCCAAAAAGGGACAGGGGCCTTACGGGATGAGCAGTTCTTC
.	14	TRBV10-3	.	TRBJ1-2	CAISVLLDNYGYTF	TGTGCCATCAGTGTACTGCTAGACAACTATGGCTACACCTTC
.	13	TRBV30	.	TRBJ2-2	CAWMRGASGELFF	TGTGCCTGGATGCGTGGGGCTAGCGGGGAGCTGTTTTTT
.	15	TRBV11-2	.	TRBJ2-5	CASSLAFRMPETQYF	TGTGCCAGCAGCTTAGCCTTTAGGATGCCGGAGACCCAGTACTTC
few	14	TRBV7-2	.	TRBJ1-5	CASSQETGYQPQHF	TGTGCCAGCAGCCAAGAGACAGGATATCAGCCCCAGCATTTT
.	12	TRBV12-3/TRBV12-4	.	TRBJ1-6	CASSFSNSPLHF	TGTGCCAGCAGTTTCAGTAATTCACCCCTCCACTTT
few	13	TRBV12-3/TRBV12-4	.	TRBJ1-2	CASSWEGVIGYTF	TGTGCCAGCAGTTGGGAGGGGGTAATTGGCTACACCTTC
.	13	TRBV4-3	.	TRBJ1-2	CASSQVANYGYTF	TGCGCCAGCAGCCAAGTAGCTAACTATGGCTACACCTTC
few	16	TRBV4-1	.	TRBJ1-3	CASSSQTGNRGNTIYF	TGCGCCAGCAGCTCGCAAACAGGGAACCGAGGAAACACCATATATTTT
.	15	TRBV12-3/TRBV12-4	.	TRBJ2-7	CASSLVTAPYSEQYF	TGTGCCAGCAGTTTAGTAACTGCGCCCTATTCCGAGCAGTACTTC
.	13	TRBV7-2	TRBD2	TRBJ2-3	CASSGGYSGTQYF	TGTGCCAGCAGCGGAGGGTATAGCGGGACGCAGTATTTT
few	12	TRBV19	.	TRBJ2-7	CASSMGDYEQYF	TGTGCCAGTAGTATGGGAGACTACGAGCAGTACTTC
.	15	TRBV3-1	.	TRBJ2-7	CASSQEIGMVYEQYF	TGTGCCAGCAGCCAAGAAATAGGGATGGTCTACGAGCAGTACTTC
.	15	TRBV6-1	.	TRBJ1-6	CASSAVSAGNSPLHF	TGTGCCAGCAGTGCTGTATCGGCGGGAAATTCACCCCTCCACTTT
many	15	TRBV20-1	TRBD2	TRBJ2-5	CSARDPAGGQETQYF	TGCAGTGCTAGAGACCCAGCGGGGGGGCAGGAGACCCAGTACTTC
few	16	TRBV6-2/TRBV6-3	TRBD1	TRBJ1-6	CASNLWTGSKNSPLHF	TGTGCCAGCAACCTTTGGACAGGGTCCAAGAATTCACCCCTCCACTTT